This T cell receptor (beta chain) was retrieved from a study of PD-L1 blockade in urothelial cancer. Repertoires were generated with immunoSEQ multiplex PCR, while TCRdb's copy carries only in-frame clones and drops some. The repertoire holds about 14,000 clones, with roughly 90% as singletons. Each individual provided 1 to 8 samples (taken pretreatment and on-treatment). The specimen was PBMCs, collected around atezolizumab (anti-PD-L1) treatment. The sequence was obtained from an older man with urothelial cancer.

CDR3 region: CASSFGLARELFF. The DNA of the CDR3 is TGTGCCAGCAGCTTTGGACTAGCCAGGGAGCTGTTTTTT. J is TRBJ2-2 and V is TRBV7-2; 8 bases are a match to TRBD2. V gave up 3 bases and J gave up 9 bases; unmatched junction bases: 3. Germline V lookup: CDR1 SGHTA, CDR2 FQGNSA. The CDR3 has 13 residues.